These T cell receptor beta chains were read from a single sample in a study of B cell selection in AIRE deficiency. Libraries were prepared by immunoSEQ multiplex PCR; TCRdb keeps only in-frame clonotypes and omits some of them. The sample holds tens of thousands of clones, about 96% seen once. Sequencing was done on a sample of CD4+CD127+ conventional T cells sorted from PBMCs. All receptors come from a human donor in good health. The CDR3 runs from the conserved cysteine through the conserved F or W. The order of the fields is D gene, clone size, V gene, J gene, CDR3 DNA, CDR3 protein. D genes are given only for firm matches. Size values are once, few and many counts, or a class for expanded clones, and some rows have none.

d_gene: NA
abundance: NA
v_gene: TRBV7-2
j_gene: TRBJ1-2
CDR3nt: TGTGCCAGCAGCTTAGCGGGGCGGCGACAGGTCCCCATCCGACTCTTC
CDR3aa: CASSLAGRRQVPIRLF

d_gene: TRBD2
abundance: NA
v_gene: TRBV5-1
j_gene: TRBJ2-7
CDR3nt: TGCACCAGCAGCTTAGCGGGAGGGCCGGGCGAGCAGTACTTC
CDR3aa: CTSSLAGGPGEQYF

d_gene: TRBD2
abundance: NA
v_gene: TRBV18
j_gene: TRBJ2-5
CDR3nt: TGTGCCAGCTCACCGGGGAGGACTAGCGGAACCTACCAAGAGACCCAGTACTTC
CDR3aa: CASSPGRTSGTYQETQYF

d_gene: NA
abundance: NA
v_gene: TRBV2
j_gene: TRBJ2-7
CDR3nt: TGTGCCAGCAGCGAAGGTGGGACCGCCGTCCCCTACGAGCAGTACTTC
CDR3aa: CASSEGGTAVPYEQYF

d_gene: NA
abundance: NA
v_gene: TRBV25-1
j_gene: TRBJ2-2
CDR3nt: TGTGCCAGCAGTGAACCACAGCCTAACACCGGGGAGCTGTTTTTT
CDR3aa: CASSEPQPNTGELFF

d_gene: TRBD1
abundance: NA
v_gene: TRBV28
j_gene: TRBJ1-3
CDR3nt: TGTGCCAGCAGTTTATGGGGACAGGGGAAAAGAGGCGGAAACACCATATATTTT
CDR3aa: CASSLWGQGKRGGNTIYF

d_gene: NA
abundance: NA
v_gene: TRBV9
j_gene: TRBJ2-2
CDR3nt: TGTGCCAGCAGCTCCCGGGTAGGCGGGGAGCTGTTTTTT
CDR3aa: CASSSRVGGELFF

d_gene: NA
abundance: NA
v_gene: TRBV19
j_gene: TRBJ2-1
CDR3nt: TGTGCCAGTACCAAGACCAACGGGAATGAGCAGTTCTTC
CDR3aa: CASTKTNGNEQFF

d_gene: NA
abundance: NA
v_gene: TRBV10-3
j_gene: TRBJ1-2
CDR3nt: TGTGCCATCAGCGAAAGGGGGGGTAACTATGGCTACACCTTC
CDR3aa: CAISERGGNYGYTF

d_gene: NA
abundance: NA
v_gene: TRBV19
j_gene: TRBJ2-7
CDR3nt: TGTGCCAGTAGTCTTCGCCGGGCGGACGAGCAGTACTTC
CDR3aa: CASSLRRADEQYF

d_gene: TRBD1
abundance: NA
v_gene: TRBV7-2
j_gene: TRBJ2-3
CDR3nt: TGTGCCAGCAGACCTCCGGGACAGACAACAGATACGCAGTATTTT
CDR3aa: CASRPPGQTTDTQYF

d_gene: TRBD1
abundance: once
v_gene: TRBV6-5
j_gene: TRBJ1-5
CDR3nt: TGTGCCAGCACCCCGGACAGGGGCGGCAATCAGCCCCAGCATTTT
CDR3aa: CASTPDRGGNQPQHF

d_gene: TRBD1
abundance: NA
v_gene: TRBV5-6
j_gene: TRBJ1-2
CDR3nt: TGTGCCAGCAGCGAAGACAGGGGTAACTATGGCTACACCTTC
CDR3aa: CASSEDRGNYGYTF

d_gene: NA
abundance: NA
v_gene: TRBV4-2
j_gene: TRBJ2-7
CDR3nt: TGTGCCAGCAGCTTGGAATACGAGCAGTACTTC
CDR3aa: CASSLEYEQYF

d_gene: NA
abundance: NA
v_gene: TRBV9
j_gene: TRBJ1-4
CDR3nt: TGTGCCAGCAGCGTAGCTGAAGGCCGTAATAATGAAAAACTGTTTTTT
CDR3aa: CASSVAEGRNNEKLFF

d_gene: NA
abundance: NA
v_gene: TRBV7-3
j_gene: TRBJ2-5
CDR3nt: TGTGCCAGCAGCCACAGTTTAACCTACGGGACACCCCAAGAGACCCAGTACTTC
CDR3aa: CASSHSLTYGTPQETQYF

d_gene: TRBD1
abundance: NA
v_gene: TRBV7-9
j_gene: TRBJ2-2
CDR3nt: TGTGCCAGCAGCTCTCGGACAGGGAGTGGGATCGGGGAGCTGTTTTTT
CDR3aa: CASSSRTGSGIGELFF

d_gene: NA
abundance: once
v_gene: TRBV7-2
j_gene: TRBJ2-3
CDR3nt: TGTGCCAGCAGCTTAACAATAAGAGATACGCAGTATTTT
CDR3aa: CASSLTIRDTQYF

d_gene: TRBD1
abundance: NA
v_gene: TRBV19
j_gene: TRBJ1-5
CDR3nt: TGTGCCAGTAGTATCACAGGGGGTGGACGCAATCAGCCCCAGCATTTT
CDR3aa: CASSITGGGRNQPQHF

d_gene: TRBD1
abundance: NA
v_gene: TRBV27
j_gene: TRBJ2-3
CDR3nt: TGTGCCAGCAGGGGACAGGGGGCGACTAGCGGAGCAGATACGCAGTATTTT
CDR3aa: CASRGQGATSGADTQYF

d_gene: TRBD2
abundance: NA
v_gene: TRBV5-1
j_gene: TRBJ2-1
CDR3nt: TGCGCCAGCAGCCCCCCGGCGGGCGGGAGCGCGAATGAGCAGTTCTTC
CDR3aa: CASSPPAGGSANEQFF

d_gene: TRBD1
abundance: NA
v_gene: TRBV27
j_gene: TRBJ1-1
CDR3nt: TGTGCCAGCAGCAATGGACAGGGAAGGACTGAAGCTTTCTTT
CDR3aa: CASSNGQGRTEAFF